These 22 T cell receptor beta chains came from one sample sequenced in a study of cytomegalovirus exposure and HLA in healthy donors. PCR was performed using 60 Vbeta and 13 Jbeta primers. The repertoire was sequenced with immunoSEQ multiplex PCR; TCRdb's copy has only in-frame clones and lacks some. Of over 150,000 clones detected, roughly 78% appear once; the ten largest clones hold less than 15%. The sequencing sample was made of PBMCs. The source of these receptors is a woman aged 50 to 60 in good health and CMV-seropositive.

The CDR3 reads CASSLISGGAVTNEQFF. The CDR3 DNA is TGTGCCAGCAGCTTAATATCTGGCGGGGCGGTTACGAATGAGCAGTTCTTC. The J gene is TRBJ2-1, the V gene TRBV7-3; possible D gene TRBD2, 6 bases. The V and J ends lost 1 base and 7 bases respectively, with 20 bases between them. The CDR3 has 17 residues. Germline CDR1 reads SGHTA; CDR2 reads FQGTGA. Full variable domain (rest looked up from reference TRBV7-3 and TRBJ2-1): GAGVSQTPSNKVTEKGKYVELRCDPISGHTALYWYRQSLGQGPEFLIYFQGTGAADDSGLPNDRFFAVRPEGSVSTLKIQRTERGDSAVYLCASSLISGGAVTNEQFFGPGTRLTVL.

V and J are TRBV9 and TRBJ2-2; weak D call: TRBD1 (6 bases). The CDR3 is made up of 15 amino acids. Deletions cut 2 bases from V and 4 bases from J, with 12 bases between. Germline V gene data show CDR1 as SGDLS and CDR2 as YYNGEE. The CDR3 here is CASSVSSGVTGELFF. The DNA of the CDR3 is TGTGCCAGCAGCGTTTCCTCAGGGGTCACCGGGGAGCTGTTTTTT.

This clone was counted a few times. The chain carries TRBV19 and TRBJ1-5, with D perhaps TRBD1 (6 bases). This CDR3 spans 15 amino acids. The germline gives CDR1 LNHDA, CDR2 SQIVND (reference sequence). The ends were cut back, 4 bases at V and 0 bases at J, with 10 bases in the middle. The DNA of the CDR3 is TGTGCCAGTAGTACGACAGGCAATAGCAATCAGCCCCAGCATTTT. This codes for CASSTTGNSNQPQHF.

V and J are TRBV7-3 and TRBJ1-2, with D possibly being TRBD1 (6 bases). The CDR3 contains 15 residues. Trimming left V 1 base short and J 3 bases short, with 12 bases between. The germline CDR1 and CDR2 sequences are SGHTA and FQGTGA. CDR3 nucleotide sequence: TGTGCCAGCAGCTTAAGTGGGGGCCCGGACTATGGCTACACCTTC. Translating it yields CASSLSGGPDYGYTF. Looking up the rest from reference TRBV7-3 and TRBJ1-2 gives the full variable domain: GAGVSQTPSNKVTEKGKYVELRCDPISGHTALYWYRQSLGQGPEFLIYFQGTGAADDSGLPNDRFFAVRPEGSVSTLKIQRTERGDSAVYLCASSLSGGPDYGYTFGSGTRLTVV.

The gene calls are TRBV9 and TRBJ1-1; maybe TRBD1 (6 bases). Germline assignment: CDR1 SGDLS and CDR2 YYNGEE. CDR3 length: 15 amino acids. Between the trimmed V and J ends, which lost 2 bases and 0 bases, there was a span of 11 bases. For the CDR3, the DNA is TGTGCCAGCAGCGTGGACAGAACCGTGAACACTGAAGCTTTCTTT. It translates to CASSVDRTVNTEAFF.

The V and J genes are TRBV5-4 and TRBJ2-2, with D uncertain. The CDR3 has 15 residues. Germline V lookup: CDR1 SGHNT, CDR2 YYREEE (reference sequence). Deletions cut 1 base from V and 8 bases from J, with 15 bases between. In nucleotides, the CDR3 is TGTGCCAGCAGCTTGCTCGGCAGTAACGGGGGGGAGCTGTTTTTT. The encoded protein is CASSLLGSNGGELFF.

The gene calls are TRBV7-3 and TRBJ2-1; D is perhaps TRBD1 (6 bases). CDR3 length: 16 amino acids. The ends were cut back, 2 bases at V and 0 bases at J, with 11 bases in the middle. Germline V gene lookup returns CDR1 SGHTA and CDR2 FQGTGA. The CDR3 sequence is CASSLRQAGSYNEQFF. DNA for the CDR3: TGTGCCAGCAGCTTACGACAGGCGGGCTCCTACAATGAGCAGTTCTTC.

This clone was detected only once. The CDR3 protein is CASSPRQGTDANSPLHF. The CDR3 DNA is TGTGCCAGCAGCCCTAGACAGGGGACTGATGCGAATTCACCCCTCCACTTT. The chain carries TRBV9 and TRBJ1-6; 8 bases line up with TRBD1. The germline V gene has CDR1 SGDLS and CDR2 YYNGEE. Trimming at V came to 4 bases and at J to 7 bases, leaving 13 bases not matched to a gene. This CDR3 is 17 amino acids long.

This clone was observed a few times. This chain links TRBV27 with TRBJ2-5, with D perhaps matching TRBD2 (5 bases). TRBJ2-7 matches the DNA end more closely, so the J call is doubtful. Per the germline V gene, CDR1 is MNHEY and CDR2 is SMNVEV (reference sequence). The CDR3 totals 13 residues. The CDR3 DNA follows: TGTGCCAGCAGTTTCGGGAACAACTACGAGCAGTACTTC. Residues: CASSFGNNYEQYF.

The rearrangement links TRBV6-5 to TRBJ1-1; D is ambiguous. The ends were cut back, 6 bases at V and 5 bases at J, with 16 bases in the middle. Germline CDR1 is MNHEY and CDR2 is SVGAGI. The CDR3 consists of 14 residues. CDR3 loop: CASRGWEGSTEAFF. The CDR3 nucleotides are TGTGCCAGCAGGGGGTGGGAGGGCTCTACTGAAGCTTTCTTT.

Notes on this clone: Other DNA sequences from this sample encode an identical CDR3 as well. V gene TRBV13 combines with J gene TRBJ2-5; no firm D call. The CDR3 extends over 13 amino acids. In germline, CDR1 is PRHDT, CDR2 FYEKMQ (reference sequence). Between the trimmed V and J ends, which lost 0 bases and 1 base, there was a span of 3 bases. The CDR3, as DNA: TGTGCCAGCAGCTTAGGCCTCCAAGAGACCCAGTACTTC. Amino acids: CASSLGLQETQYF.

In this sample, this clone turned up a few times. The CDR3 bases are TGTGCCAGCAGTGCAGGGTTTGGAAACACCATATATTTT. Translated: CASSAGFGNTIYF. The chain employs TRBV2 and TRBJ1-3; possibly TRBD1 for D (5 bases). CDR3 size: 13 residues. Looked up from germline, CDR1 is SNHLY and CDR2 is FYNNEI. V was clipped by 4 bases and J by 3 bases, with 7 bases between them. Full variable domain (outside the CDR3, taken from reference TRBV2 and TRBJ1-3): EPEVTQTPSHQVTQMGQEVILRCVPISNHLYFYWYRQILGQKVEFLVSFYNNEISEKSEIFDDQFSVERPDGSNFTLKIRSTKLEDSAMYFCASSAGFGNTIYFGEGSWLTVV.

J is TRBJ1-4 and V is TRBV6-6, with a weak D call TRBD1 (5 bases). The germline gives CDR1 MNHNY, CDR2 SVGAGI (reference sequence). Trimming left V 5 bases short and J 5 bases short, with 12 bases between. This CDR3 region has 14 residues. The CDR3 protein is CASSPPGGNEKLFF. The CDR3 DNA reads TGTGCCAGCAGTCCCCCCGGGGGGAATGAAAAACTGTTTTTT.

V usage is TRBV6-1 and J usage is TRBJ1-4; TRBD1 might be the D (5 bases). This CDR3 is 15 amino acids long. Trimming pared 10 bases from V and 2 bases from J, leaving 17 bases between. The germline gives CDR1 MNHNS, CDR2 SASEGT. The CDR3 nucleotides are TGTGCCATTACCAGGGAAAGGGGCACTAATGAAAAACTGTTTTTT. It is translated as CAITRERGTNEKLFF.

The rearrangement uses TRBV5-6 and TRBJ2-7; D possibly corresponds to TRBD2 (5 bases). CDR3 length: 17 amino acids. Germline V lookup: CDR1 SGHDT, CDR2 YYEEEE. The V end lost 0 bases, the J end lost 0 bases, and 16 bases lay between the germline ends. The CDR3 region is CASSLAKGADLSYEQYF. CDR3 coding DNA: TGTGCCAGCAGCTTGGCCAAAGGAGCGGACCTCTCCTACGAGCAGTACTTC. The full variable domain, with the rest looked up from reference TRBV5-6 and TRBJ2-7, is DAGVTQSPTHLIKTRGQQVTLRCSPKSGHDTVSWYQQALGQGPQFIFQYYEEEERQRGNFPDRFSGHQFPNYSSELNVNALLLGDSALYLCASSLAKGADLSYEQYFGPGTRLTVT.

This chain connects TRBV5-1 to TRBJ2-1; no clear D gene. The CDR3 is made up of 12 amino acids. From germline, CDR1 is SGHRS and CDR2 YFSETQ. Trimming pared 1 base from V and 7 bases from J, leaving 6 bases between. The CDR3 sequence: CASSLSLNEQFF. The CDR3 DNA reads as TGCGCCAGCAGCTTGAGCTTAAATGAGCAGTTCTTC.

The CDR3 here is CASSDGQVGETQYF. For the CDR3, the DNA is TGTGCCAGCAGCGACGGACAGGTTGGGGAGACCCAGTACTTC. The V gene is TRBV7-3, the J gene TRBJ2-5, with TRBD1 matching 7 bases. The CDR3 is 14 residues long. V dropped 5 bases and J dropped 5; count of bases not matched to a gene: 8. The germline V gene encodes CDR1 SGHTA and CDR2 FQGTGA.

The CDR3 sequence: CASSHGVQRGDQETQYF. DNA of the CDR3: TGTGCCAGCAGCCACGGTGTCCAGCGGGGGGACCAAGAGACCCAGTACTTC. V usage is TRBV4-2 and J usage is TRBJ2-5; 9 positions match TRBD2. Germline assignment: CDR1 LGHNA and CDR2 YNFKEQ. After removal of 3 bases from V and 0 bases from J, the junction contained 8 bases not matched to a gene. This CDR3 is built from 17 residues.

The chain combines TRBV5-6 with TRBJ2-5; D is unclear. The length of the CDR3 is 11 residues. CDR1 and CDR2 from the germline V gene are SGHDT and YYEEEE. V lost 0 bases, J lost 5 bases, and 2 bases lay in between. The CDR3 loop is CASSLAETQYF. For the CDR3, the DNA is TGTGCCAGCAGCTTGGCGGAGACCCAGTACTTC.

The V call is TRBV12-5, the J call TRBJ1-5; D perhaps matches TRBD1 (5 bases). Germline CDR1 reads LGHNT; CDR2 reads FRNRAP. Trimming pared 3 bases from V and 2 bases from J, leaving 8 bases between. The CDR3 is 14 residues long. CDR3 sequence reads: CASGFGGGNQPQHF. CDR3 nucleotide sequence: TGTGCTAGTGGTTTTGGGGGGGGCAATCAGCCCCAGCATTTT.

V is TRBV7-2 and J is TRBJ1-1; D unresolved. This CDR3 has 15 residues. V lost 2 bases and J lost 0, with 10 bases in between. Germline values: CDR1 SGHTA, CDR2 FQGNSA. The CDR3 coding sequence is TGTGCCAGCAGCTTATACAGTTCCGTGAACACTGAAGCTTTCTTT. Translating gives CASSLYSSVNTEAFF.

V and J are TRBV6-5 and TRBJ2-7; 9 bases agree with TRBD1. Unmatched junction bases numbered 4, after V lost 2 bases and J lost 2 bases. Germline assignment: CDR1 MNHEY and CDR2 SVGAGI. The CDR3 loop spans 15 amino acids. The CDR3 spells CASSYRGQGTYEQYF. The CDR3 DNA is TGTGCCAGCAGTTACCGGGGACAGGGAACCTACGAGCAGTACTTC.